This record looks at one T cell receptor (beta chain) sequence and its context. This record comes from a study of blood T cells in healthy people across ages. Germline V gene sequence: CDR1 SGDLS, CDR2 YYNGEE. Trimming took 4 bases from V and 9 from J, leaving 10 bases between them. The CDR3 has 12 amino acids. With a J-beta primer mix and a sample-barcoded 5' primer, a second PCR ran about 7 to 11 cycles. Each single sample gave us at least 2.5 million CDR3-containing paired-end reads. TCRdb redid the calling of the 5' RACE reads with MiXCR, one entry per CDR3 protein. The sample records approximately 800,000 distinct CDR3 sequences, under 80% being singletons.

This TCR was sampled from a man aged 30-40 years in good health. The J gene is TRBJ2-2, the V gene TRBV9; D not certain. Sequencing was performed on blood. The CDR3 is CASSLPDRELFF. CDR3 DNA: TGTGCCAGCAGCTTACCCGACCGGGAGCTGTTTTTT.